Listed below are T cell receptor beta chains from one sample, sequenced in a study of blood T cell repertoires in COVID-19. Sequencing used immunoSEQ multiplex PCR; TCRdb keeps in-frame clones, though not all of them. Of about 170,000 clones listed, 90% are singletons. Source material: peripheral blood. These receptors were taken from a man aged 45 to 65 with acute or convalescent COVID-19. Each CDR3 is given with its conserved first and last residue. The D gene is left open where the match is weak. Clone sizes are given selectively: once, few, many, or a class where the clone is expanded.

J: TRBJ2-5
D: NA
V: TRBV7-9
size: NA
DNA: TGTGCCAGCAGCCCCTACGACAGGTCGGGTCAAGAGACCCAGTACTTC
CDR3: CASSPYDRSGQETQYF

J: TRBJ2-7
D: TRBD2
V: TRBV15
size: NA
DNA: TGTGCCACCAGCAGAGAGGGAGGGGACGGGGCCTACGAGCAGTACTTC
CDR3: CATSREGGDGAYEQYF

J: TRBJ2-2
D: NA
V: TRBV7-2
size: NA
DNA: TGTGCCAGCAGCTTAGCGACTTCGGGCGGTCGGAGGTTGAGCGGGGAGCTGTTTTTT
CDR3: CASSLATSGGRRLSGELFF

J: TRBJ1-5
D: NA
V: TRBV7-2
size: NA
DNA: TGTGCCAGCAGCTTAAGTGACCAGGGGTATAGCAATCAGCCCCAGCATTTT
CDR3: CASSLSDQGYSNQPQHF

J: TRBJ2-3
D: NA
V: TRBV2
size: NA
DNA: TGTGCCAGCAAGGGGGAGAAGGCAGATACGCAGTATTTT
CDR3: CASKGEKADTQYF

J: TRBJ1-4
D: TRBD1
V: TRBV7-2
size: NA
DNA: TGTGCCAGCAGCTTAGGGACAGGGGCTAATGAAAAACTGTTTTTT
CDR3: CASSLGTGANEKLFF

J: TRBJ2-7
D: NA
V: TRBV27
size: NA
DNA: TGTGCCAGCAGTCCCGGGGTGTACGGCTACGAGCAGTACTTC
CDR3: CASSPGVYGYEQYF

J: TRBJ1-1
D: NA
V: TRBV18
size: NA
DNA: TGTGCCAGCTCATCCCTAACAGGGTGGGGCACTGAAGCTTTCTTT
CDR3: CASSSLTGWGTEAFF

J: TRBJ1-2
D: TRBD1
V: TRBV6-6
size: NA
DNA: TGTGCCAGCACGACAGGGTTAAACTATGGCTACACCTTC
CDR3: CASTTGLNYGYTF

J: TRBJ1-3
D: NA
V: TRBV6-5
size: NA
DNA: TGTGCCAGCTCGTTGAGCTCTGGAAACACCATATATTTT
CDR3: CASSLSSGNTIYF

J: TRBJ2-3
D: TRBD2
V: TRBV5-1
size: NA
DNA: TGCGCCAGCAGCTTACCAGCGGGAGGGCTAGATACGCAGTATTTT
CDR3: CASSLPAGGLDTQYF

J: TRBJ1-4
D: NA
V: TRBV10-1
size: NA
DNA: TGCGCCAGCAGTCGACAGGAGTTGATGGGACTGTTTTTT
CDR3: CASSRQELMGLFF

J: TRBJ1-4
D: NA
V: TRBV4-1
size: NA
DNA: TGCGCCAGCAGCCTATCCGGGACTGGGATAGAAAAACTGTTTTTT
CDR3: CASSLSGTGIEKLFF

J: TRBJ1-5
D: NA
V: TRBV28
size: NA
DNA: TGTGCCAGCAGTTTCACCCCTGGGAGGGGGGCCCAGCATTTT
CDR3: CASSFTPGRGAQHF

J: TRBJ1-3
D: NA
V: TRBV11-2
size: NA
DNA: TGTGCCAGCTCGGAATCAGCGGCTGGAAACACCATATATTTT
CDR3: CASSESAAGNTIYF

J: TRBJ2-3
D: TRBD1
V: TRBV27
size: NA
DNA: TGTGCCAGCAGTTCGACAGGGTGGTACACAGATACGCAGTATTTT
CDR3: CASSSTGWYTDTQYF

J: TRBJ2-1
D: TRBD2
V: TRBV7-7
size: NA
DNA: TGTGCCAGCAGTGGGGGGGATCCCAATGAGCAGTTCTTC
CDR3: CASSGGDPNEQFF

J: TRBJ2-3
D: TRBD2
V: TRBV4-3
size: NA
DNA: TGCGCCAGCGCACCGCGGGCGGGGGGCACAGATACGCAGTATTTT
CDR3: CASAPRAGGTDTQYF

J: TRBJ1-2
D: TRBD1
V: TRBV19
size: NA
DNA: TGTGCCAGTGGGACAGGGCCGAACTATGGCTACACCTTC
CDR3: CASGTGPNYGYTF

J: TRBJ2-7
D: NA
V: TRBV12-3/TRBV12-4
size: NA
DNA: TGTGCCAGCTCTTCTACCTACGAGCAGTACTTC
CDR3: CASSSTYEQYF

J: TRBJ2-3
D: TRBD2
V: TRBV4-2
size: NA
DNA: TGTGCCAGCAGCCATAGCGGGAGAAGGGGAACAGATACGCAGTATTTT
CDR3: CASSHSGRRGTDTQYF

J: TRBJ2-2
D: TRBD2
V: TRBV4-1
size: once
DNA: TGCGCCAGCAGCCAAGAAGGGCTAGCGGGGGCCTACACCGGGGAGCTGTTTTTT
CDR3: CASSQEGLAGAYTGELFF

J: TRBJ1-1
D: NA
V: TRBV12-3/TRBV12-4
size: NA
DNA: TGTGCCAGCAGTTTAATCCAAAACACTGAAGCTTTCTTT
CDR3: CASSLIQNTEAFF

J: TRBJ2-3
D: TRBD2
V: TRBV9
size: NA
DNA: TGTGCCAGCAGCGCCTACGGGGGGGCGACGGGAGATACGCAGTATTTT
CDR3: CASSAYGGATGDTQYF

J: TRBJ1-1
D: TRBD1
V: TRBV30
size: NA
DNA: TGTGCCTGGAACACGGGACAGATGAACACTGAAGCTTTCTTT
CDR3: CAWNTGQMNTEAFF

J: TRBJ1-1
D: NA
V: TRBV6-5
size: once
DNA: TGTGCCAGCAGAAACAGGGCCGGCACTGAAGCTTTCTTT
CDR3: CASRNRAGTEAFF

J: TRBJ2-1
D: TRBD2
V: TRBV4-2
size: NA
DNA: TGTGCCAGCAGCCAATCTTCCGGGGGGGCACCCCCCCCGGTCTTC
CDR3: CASSQSSGGAPPPVF

J: TRBJ1-1
D: NA
V: TRBV4-1
size: NA
DNA: TGCGCCAGCAGCCCAGGCTCGGGGGTTAAGTCGACTGAAGCTTTCTTT
CDR3: CASSPGSGVKSTEAFF

J: TRBJ1-1
D: NA
V: TRBV3-1/TRBV3-2
size: NA
DNA: TGTGCCAGCAGCCAAACAGGTATGAACACTGAAGCTTTCTTT
CDR3: CASSQTGMNTEAFF

J: TRBJ2-7
D: TRBD2
V: TRBV27
size: NA
DNA: TGTGCCAGCAGTTTAACAGCGGGATTTGACTACGAGCAGTACTTC
CDR3: CASSLTAGFDYEQYF

J: TRBJ1-2
D: NA
V: TRBV19
size: NA
DNA: TGTGCCAGTATGGCGGGATCTCGTGGCTACACCTTC
CDR3: CASMAGSRGYTF

J: TRBJ1-5
D: TRBD1
V: TRBV25-1
size: NA
DNA: TGTGCCAGCAGGGAACAGGGGCCTGGTAGCAATCAGCCCCAGCATTTT
CDR3: CASREQGPGSNQPQHF

J: TRBJ1-2
D: NA
V: TRBV4-2
size: NA
DNA: TGTGCCAGCAGCCAAGTTGACACCCAGTATGGCTACACCTTC
CDR3: CASSQVDTQYGYTF

J: TRBJ1-2
D: NA
V: TRBV30
size: NA
DNA: TGTGCCTGGAGTGTCACCCCGGGGGACTATGGCTACACCTTC
CDR3: CAWSVTPGDYGYTF

J: TRBJ2-4
D: NA
V: TRBV19
size: NA
DNA: TGTGCCAGTAGTATAAAGACAGATTTAGCCAAAAACATTCAGTACTTC
CDR3: CASSIKTDLAKNIQYF

J: TRBJ1-3
D: NA
V: TRBV28
size: NA
DNA: TGTGCCAGCAGTGGCCCAGGGACTGGAAACACCATATATTTT
CDR3: CASSGPGTGNTIYF

J: TRBJ2-7
D: TRBD2
V: TRBV10-2
size: NA
DNA: TGCGCCAGCAATGGGGCGGGAGGGTACTCCTACGAGCAGTACTTC
CDR3: CASNGAGGYSYEQYF

J: TRBJ2-2
D: TRBD2
V: TRBV14
size: NA
DNA: TGTGCCAGCAGCCAAGGAGAAATAAGACTAGCTGCGAACACCGGGGAGCTGTTTTTT
CDR3: CASSQGEIRLAANTGELFF

J: TRBJ1-1
D: TRBD1
V: TRBV30
size: few
DNA: TGTGCCGGAAACAGGGGGCTCGCCCGGATGAACACTGAAGCTTTCTTT
CDR3: CAGNRGLARMNTEAFF

J: TRBJ1-4
D: NA
V: TRBV4-3
size: NA
DNA: TGCGCCAGCAGCCAAGGGATAGGGGCTAATGAAAAACTGTTTTTT
CDR3: CASSQGIGANEKLFF

J: TRBJ2-2
D: TRBD2
V: TRBV2
size: NA
DNA: TGTGCCAGCAGCGGCGGGAGGGCCACCGGGGAGCTGTTTTTT
CDR3: CASSGGRATGELFF

J: TRBJ1-3
D: NA
V: TRBV28
size: NA
DNA: TGTGCCACTTACACAGGGAATGGAAACACCATATATTTT
CDR3: CATYTGNGNTIYF

J: TRBJ2-3
D: NA
V: TRBV9
size: NA
DNA: TGTGCCAGCAGCGTGGCGGGAAGCACAGATACGCAGTATTTT
CDR3: CASSVAGSTDTQYF

J: TRBJ2-1
D: NA
V: TRBV9
size: once
DNA: TGTGCCAGCAGCGCCAGACTAGTAGCATACAATGAGCAGTTCTTC
CDR3: CASSARLVAYNEQFF

J: TRBJ2-2
D: NA
V: TRBV9
size: once
DNA: TGTGCCAGCAGCGTATCATCCACCGGGGAGCTGTTTTTT
CDR3: CASSVSSTGELFF

J: TRBJ2-1
D: NA
V: TRBV5-6
size: NA
DNA: TGTGCCAGCAGCTTGGCCGGCCACATGGGCACCTACAATGAGCAGTTCTTC
CDR3: CASSLAGHMGTYNEQFF

J: TRBJ1-2
D: TRBD1
V: TRBV5-1
size: NA
DNA: TGCGCCAGCAGCTTAATATCGGGACAGGGCGACTATGGCTACACCTTC
CDR3: CASSLISGQGDYGYTF

J: TRBJ2-1
D: TRBD1
V: TRBV10-3
size: NA
DNA: TGTGCCATCAGCGGGACAGTCGGGACAATCCACAATGAGCAGTTCTTC
CDR3: CAISGTVGTIHNEQFF

J: TRBJ2-7
D: TRBD1
V: TRBV3-1/TRBV3-2
size: NA
DNA: TGTGCCAGCAGCCAAGGGACAGGGAGTCCCTACGAGCAGTACTTC
CDR3: CASSQGTGSPYEQYF

J: TRBJ2-7
D: TRBD1
V: TRBV3-1/TRBV3-2
size: NA
DNA: TGTGCCAGCAGCCCCTCGGACAGGGGGCTCCCCGAGCAGTACTTC
CDR3: CASSPSDRGLPEQYF

J: TRBJ2-2
D: TRBD1
V: TRBV9
size: NA
DNA: TGTGCCAGCAGCGTTTTAACAGGGGGTCCCGGGGAGCTGTTTTTT
CDR3: CASSVLTGGPGELFF

J: TRBJ2-3
D: TRBD2
V: TRBV11-3
size: NA
DNA: TGTGCCAGCAGCTTAAACCCTAGCGGGGGACCCGTCCCACAGTATTTT
CDR3: CASSLNPSGGPVPQYF

J: TRBJ2-2
D: TRBD1
V: TRBV7-9
size: NA
DNA: TGTGCCAGCAGCTTAGCGTTGGGACAGGGGAACACCGGGGAGCTGTTTTTT
CDR3: CASSLALGQGNTGELFF

J: TRBJ2-1
D: TRBD2
V: TRBV5-1
size: once
DNA: TGCGCCAGCAGCTTGTATCTAGCGGGACGATATGAGCAGTTCTTC
CDR3: CASSLYLAGRYEQFF